A selection of T cell receptor beta chains follows, all from one sample in a study of immune characterization of retroperitoneal liposarcoma. TCRdb itself ran the PCR reads through MiXCR, one entry per CDR3 protein. The data contain approximately 10,000 distinct CDR3 sequences, roughly 25% of them singletons. Sequencing was done on a sample of tumor tissue. These receptors originate from a female donor with retroperitoneal liposarcoma. The CDR3 runs from the conserved cysteine through the conserved F or W.

CDR3: CASRKTQSNEKLFF; V: TRBV6-1; J: TRBJ1-4
CDR3: CASSGTMRNEQFF; V: TRBV6-1; J: NA
CDR3: CASSSVRGDTDTQYF; V: TRBV11-3; J: TRBJ2-3
CDR3: CASSPREKLFF; V: TRBV6-1; J: TRBJ1-4
CDR3: CASSEGDSSYEQFF; V: TRBV6-1; J: TRBJ2-1
CDR3: CASIAANEQFF; V: TRBV25-1; J: TRBJ2-1
CDR3: CASSSTGGPYNEQFF; V: TRBV6-1; J: TRBJ2-1
CDR3: CASSGGSSYNSPLHF; V: TRBV6-6; J: TRBJ1-6
CDR3: CASSLTGLARSTDTQYF; V: TRBV7-3; J: TRBJ2-3
CDR3: CASSQNPGPQYF; V: TRBV7-6; J: TRBJ2-5
CDR3: CASNPTGSSYEQYF; V: TRBV28; J: TRBJ2-7
CDR3: CASSRTGNQPQHF; V: TRBV6-1; J: TRBJ1-5
CDR3: CASSERGTGAYEQYF; V: TRBV6-1; J: TRBJ2-7
CDR3: CASSAGPLNIQFF; V: TRBV6-1; J: TRBJ2-1
CDR3: CASRFTGNEQFF; V: TRBV11-2; J: TRBJ2-1
CDR3: CASGSKRGAYEQYF; V: TRBV27; J: NA
CDR3: CASSRQAGAKNIQYF; V: TRBV11-2; J: TRBJ2-4
CDR3: CASSHGQGRQPQHF; V: TRBV12-3/TRBV12-4; J: TRBJ1-5
CDR3: CASSSGPGTRLTVLIGRAHVF; V: TRBV7-6; J: TRBJ1-1